This record covers a single TCR beta chain. Its antigen remains unknown. The CDR3 is 13 amino acids. Trimming cost V 4 bases and J 6 bases; bases outside gene matches: 5. Germline lookup yields CDR1 SGHNT and CDR2 YYREEE (reference sequence). This entry comes from a study of cytomegalovirus exposure and HLA in healthy donors. Whole-study findings and limits: Among TCR beta chains, those listed as cytomegalovirus-associated numbered more than 150. A later analysis found first-cohort TCR clusters tended to co-occur in the approximately 120 validation repertoires.

Sequencing used immunoSEQ multiplex PCR; TCRdb keeps in-frame clones, though not all of them. In the table there are tens of thousands of clones, around 96% of which are singletons. While the first cohort had 700 or so subjects, the donors belonged to the separate validation cohort of 100 to 150 subjects. The origin of this receptor is a woman under 30 in good health and CMV-seropositive. The specimen was PBMCs. The chain combines TRBV5-4 with TRBJ2-7, with 9 bases that match TRBD2. The CDR3 DNA is TGTGCCAGCAGCGCGGGACTAGCCACCGAGCAGTACTTC. Encoded protein: CASSAGLATEQYF.